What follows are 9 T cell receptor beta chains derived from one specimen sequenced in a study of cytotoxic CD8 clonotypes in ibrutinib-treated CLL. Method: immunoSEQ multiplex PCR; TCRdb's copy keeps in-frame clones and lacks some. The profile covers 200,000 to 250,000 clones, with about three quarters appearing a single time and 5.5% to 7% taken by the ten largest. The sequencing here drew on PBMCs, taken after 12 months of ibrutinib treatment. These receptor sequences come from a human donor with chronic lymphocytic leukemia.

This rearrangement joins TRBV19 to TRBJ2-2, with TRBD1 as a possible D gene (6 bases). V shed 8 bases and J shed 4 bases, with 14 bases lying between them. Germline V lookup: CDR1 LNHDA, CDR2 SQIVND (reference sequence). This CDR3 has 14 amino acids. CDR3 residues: CASLEQGVTGELFF. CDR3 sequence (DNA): TGTGCCAGTTTGGAACAGGGAGTCACCGGGGAGCTGTTTTTT.

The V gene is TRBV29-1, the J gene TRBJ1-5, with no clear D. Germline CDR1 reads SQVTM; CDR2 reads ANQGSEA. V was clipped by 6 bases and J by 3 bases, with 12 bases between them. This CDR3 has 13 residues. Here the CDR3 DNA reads TGCAGCGTGCTTCTGCAGCACAATCAGCCCCAGCATTTT. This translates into CSVLLQHNQPQHF.

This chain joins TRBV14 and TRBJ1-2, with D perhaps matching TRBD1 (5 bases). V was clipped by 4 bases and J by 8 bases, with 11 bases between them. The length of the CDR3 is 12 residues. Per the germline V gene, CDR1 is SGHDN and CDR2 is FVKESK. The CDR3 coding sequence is TGTGCCAGCAGCCTCGGAGGGGAGGGCTACACCTTC. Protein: CASSLGGEGYTF.

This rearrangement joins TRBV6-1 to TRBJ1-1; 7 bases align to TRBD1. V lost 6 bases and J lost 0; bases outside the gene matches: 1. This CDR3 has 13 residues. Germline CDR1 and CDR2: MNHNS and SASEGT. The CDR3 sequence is CASRTGLNTEAFF. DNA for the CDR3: TGTGCCAGCAGGACAGGGTTGAACACTGAAGCTTTCTTT.

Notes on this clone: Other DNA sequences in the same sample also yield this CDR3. DNA for the CDR3: TGTGCCAGCAGTTTGGGAGGAAACACTGAAGCTTTCTTT. This encodes CASSLGGNTEAFF. The chain combines TRBV6-5 with TRBJ1-1; D gene uncertain. The ends were cut back, 4 bases at V and 2 bases at J, with 8 bases in the middle. Germline CDR1 is MNHEY and CDR2 is SVGAGI. The CDR3 length is 13 residues.

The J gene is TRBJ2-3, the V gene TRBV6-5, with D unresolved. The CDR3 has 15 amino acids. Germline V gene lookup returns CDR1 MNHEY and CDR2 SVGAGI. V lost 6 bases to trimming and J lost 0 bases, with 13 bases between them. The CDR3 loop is CASRPLVYSTDTQYF. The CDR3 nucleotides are TGTGCCAGCAGGCCCCTCGTCTACAGCACAGATACGCAGTATTTT.

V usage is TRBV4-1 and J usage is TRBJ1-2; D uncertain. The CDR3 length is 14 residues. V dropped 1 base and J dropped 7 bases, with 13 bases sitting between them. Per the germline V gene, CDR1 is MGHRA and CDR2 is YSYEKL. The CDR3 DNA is TGCGCCAGCAGCCAAGTTTCCTGGGCGGGTGGCTACACCTTC. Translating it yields CASSQVSWAGGYTF.

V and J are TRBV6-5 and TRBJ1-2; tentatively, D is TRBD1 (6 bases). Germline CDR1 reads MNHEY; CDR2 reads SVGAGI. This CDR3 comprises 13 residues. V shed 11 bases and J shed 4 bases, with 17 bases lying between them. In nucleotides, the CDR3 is TGTGCCGGGGGCCGCCCGGGGAGCTATGGCTACACCTTC. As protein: CAGGRPGSYGYTF.

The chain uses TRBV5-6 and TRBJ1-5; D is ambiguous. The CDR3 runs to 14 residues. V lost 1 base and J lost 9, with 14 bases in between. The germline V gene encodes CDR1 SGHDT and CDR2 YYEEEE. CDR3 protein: CASSLIEREGPQHF. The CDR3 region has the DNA TGTGCCAGCAGCTTGATCGAACGGGAAGGGCCCCAGCATTTT.